This TCR beta chain was documented in a study of blood T cell repertoires in COVID-19. The protocol was immunoSEQ multiplex PCR, while the TCRdb copy is restricted to in-frame clones and leaves out a portion. The sample has under 150,000 clones; more than 80% are singletons. The V gene lost 5 bases and the J gene lost 5 bases, with 13 bases spanning the gap. The CDR3 is made up of 13 amino acids. Germline CDR1 is SEHNR and CDR2 is FQNEAQ (reference sequence). This receptor was obtained from a woman aged 55-69 years with COVID-19, enrolled during active disease. Sequencing was done on a sample of peripheral blood. The J gene is TRBJ2-7, the V gene TRBV7-9; D call uncertain. This CDR3 reads CASSPPVVNEQYF. Written as DNA, the CDR3 is TGTGCCAGCAGCCCCCCCGTTGTAAACGAGCAGTACTTC. The full variable domain, in which reference TRBV7-9 and TRBJ2-7 provide the parts outside the CDR3, is DTGVSQNPRHKITKRGQNVTFRCDPISEHNRLYWYRQTLGQGPEFLTYFQNEAQLEKSRLLSDRFSAERPKGSFSTLEIQRTEQGDSAMYLCASSPPVVNEQYFGPGTRLTVT.